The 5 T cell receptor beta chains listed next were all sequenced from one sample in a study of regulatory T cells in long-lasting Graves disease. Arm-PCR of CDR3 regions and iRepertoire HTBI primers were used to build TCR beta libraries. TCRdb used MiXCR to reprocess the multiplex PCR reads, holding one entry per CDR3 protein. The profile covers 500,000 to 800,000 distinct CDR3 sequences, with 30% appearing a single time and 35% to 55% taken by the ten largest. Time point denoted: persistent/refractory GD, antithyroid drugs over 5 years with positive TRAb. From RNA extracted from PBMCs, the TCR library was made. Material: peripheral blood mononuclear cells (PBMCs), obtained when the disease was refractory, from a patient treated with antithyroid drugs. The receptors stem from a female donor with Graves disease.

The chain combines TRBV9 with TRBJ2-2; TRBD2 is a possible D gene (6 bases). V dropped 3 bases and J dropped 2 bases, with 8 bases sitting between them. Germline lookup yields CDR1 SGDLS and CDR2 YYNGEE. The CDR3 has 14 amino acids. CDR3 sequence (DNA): TGTGCCAGCAGCGCGGGACTCAACACCGGGGAGCTGTTTTTT. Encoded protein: CASSAGLNTGELFF.

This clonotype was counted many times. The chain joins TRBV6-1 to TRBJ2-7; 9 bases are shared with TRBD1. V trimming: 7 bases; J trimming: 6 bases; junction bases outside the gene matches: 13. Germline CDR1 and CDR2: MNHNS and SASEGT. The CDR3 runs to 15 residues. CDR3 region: CASNPAGTGRGEQYF. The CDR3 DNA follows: TGTGCCAGCAACCCGGCCGGGACAGGGAGGGGCGAGCAGTACTTC.

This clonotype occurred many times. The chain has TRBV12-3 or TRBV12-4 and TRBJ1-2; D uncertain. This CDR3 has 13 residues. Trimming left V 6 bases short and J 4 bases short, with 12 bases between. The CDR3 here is CASSTDGGYGYTF. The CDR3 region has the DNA TGTGCCAGCAGCACCGACGGTGGCTATGGCTACACCTTC.

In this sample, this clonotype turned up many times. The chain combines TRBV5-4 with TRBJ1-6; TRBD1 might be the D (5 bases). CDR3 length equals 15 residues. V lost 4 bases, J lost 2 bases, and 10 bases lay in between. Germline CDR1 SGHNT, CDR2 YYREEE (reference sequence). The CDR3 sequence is CASSASTAYNSPLHF. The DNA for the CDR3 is TGTGCCAGCAGCGCCTCGACAGCCTATAATTCACCCCTCCACTTT.

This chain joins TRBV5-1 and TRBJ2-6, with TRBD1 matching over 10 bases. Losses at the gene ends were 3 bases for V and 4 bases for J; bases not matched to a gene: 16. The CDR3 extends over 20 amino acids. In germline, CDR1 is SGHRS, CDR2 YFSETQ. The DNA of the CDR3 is TGCGCCAGCAGCTCCCGGGACAGGGGTTTTCCCCCACCGGGGGCCAACGTCCTGACTTTC. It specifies CASSSRDRGFPPPGANVLTF.